What follows are 22 T cell receptor beta chains derived from one specimen sequenced in a study of blood T cell repertoires in COVID-19. The protocol was immunoSEQ multiplex PCR, while the TCRdb copy is restricted to in-frame clones and leaves out a portion. This sample has about 210,000 clones, with 84% found just once. The sequencing input was peripheral blood. The receptors here all came from a woman in her forties or fifties with active or convalescent COVID-19.

This chain connects TRBV30 to TRBJ2-7, with D perhaps matching TRBD2 (6 bases). V was cut by 2 bases and J by 3 bases, with 14 bases left in between. The CDR3 has 14 amino acids. CDR1 and CDR2 (germline): GTSNPN, SVGIG (reference sequence). CDR3 region: CAWSMGGTSYEQYF. DNA for the CDR3: TGTGCCTGGAGTATGGGGGGTACAAGCTACGAGCAGTACTTC.

V is TRBV24-1 and J is TRBJ2-6; 9 bases map to TRBD1. In germline, CDR1 is KGHDR, CDR2 SFDVKD. Trimming took 2 bases from V and 0 from J; bases not matched to a gene: 4. The CDR3 runs to 18 residues. In nucleotides, the CDR3 is TGTGCCACCAGTGATTCCGGGACAGGGCTCTCTGGGGCCAACGTCCTGACTTTC. It codes for CATSDSGTGLSGANVLTF.

The chain uses TRBV4-1 and TRBJ2-3, with 7 bases identical to TRBD1. There are 15 residues in the CDR3. The V gene's germline CDR1 is MGHRA and CDR2 YSYEKL. The V gene end was trimmed by 2 bases and the J gene end by 4 bases; junction bases not matched to a gene: 6. The DNA of the CDR3 is TGCGCCAGCAGCCAACAGGGGGTTTTGGCAGATACGCAGTATTTT. Protein: CASSQQGVLADTQYF.

As for this clone: One end of the junction varies from germline; a read error may be responsible. The chain combines TRBV18 with TRBJ2-7; 11 nucleotides line up with TRBD2. The V gene's germline CDR1 is KGHSH and CDR2 LQKENI. This CDR3 has 14 amino acids. The CDR3 DNA is TGTGCCAGCTCCCCACTAGCGGGAGTACAGGTGCAGTACTTC. Translating gives CASSPLAGVQVQYF.

This clone came up a few times. This chain connects TRBV6-2 or TRBV6-3 to TRBJ1-4; TRBD1 is a possible D gene (5 bases). V was clipped by 0 bases and J by 12 bases, with 14 bases between them. The CDR3 is 14 residues long. From germline, CDR1 is MNHEY and CDR2 SVGEGT. CDR3 DNA sequence: TGTGCCAGCAGTTACTCGGGGGAAGGCGGGGAACTGTTTTTT. Amino acid sequence: CASSYSGEGGELFF.

The chain links TRBV11-3 to TRBJ2-1, with 14 bases lining up with TRBD2. Trimming took 5 bases from V and 8 from J; bases not matched to a gene: 8. CDR3 size: 16 residues. Germline loops: CDR1 SGHNT, CDR2 YENEEA. CDR3 sequence: CASSLSGTSGSYEQFF. CDR3 bases: TGTGCCAGCAGCCTATCCGGGACTAGCGGGAGTTATGAGCAGTTCTTC.

In DNA form, the CDR3 reads TGCGCCAGCAGTGACAGTCCGAACACTGAAGCTTTCTTT. Its translation is CASSDSPNTEAFF. The chain uses TRBV10-1 and TRBJ1-1; D not certain. The CDR3 is 13 amino acids. The germline CDR1 and CDR2 sequences are WNHNN and SYGVQD (reference sequence). Trimming stripped 3 bases from V and 1 base from J, with 6 bases between.

This clone was counted between two and nine times. The rearrangement uses TRBV12-5 and TRBJ1-5, with 9 bases fitting TRBD1. After removal of 0 bases from V and 6 bases from J, the junction contained 6 bases not matched to a gene. CDR3 size: 16 residues. Germline V gene sequence: CDR1 LGHNT, CDR2 FRNRAP. The CDR3 coding sequence is TGTGCTAGTGGTTTGGTACGGACAGGGGAGGCTCAGCCCCAGCATTTT. Translated: CASGLVRTGEAQPQHF.

The V gene is TRBV7-9, the J gene TRBJ2-3, with D hard to call. Trimming shortened V by 0 bases and J by 2 bases, and 3 bases separated the two germline ends. In germline, CDR1 is SEHNR, CDR2 FQNEAQ (reference sequence). The CDR3 spans 13 residues. DNA for the CDR3: TGTGCCAGCAGCTTAGCCAACACAGATACGCAGTATTTT. Translating gives CASSLANTDTQYF.

The chain couples TRBV6-4 to TRBJ2-3, with 7 bases matching TRBD1. This CDR3 is built from 13 residues. Germline assignment: CDR1 MRHNA and CDR2 SNTAGT. V shed 6 bases and J 1 base; nucleotides not matched to a gene: 1. The DNA for the CDR3 is TGTGCCAGCAGCACAGGGGGCACAGATACGCAGTATTTT. Protein sequence: CASSTGGTDTQYF.

V and J are TRBV28 and TRBJ2-1; D unresolved. The CDR3 runs to 13 residues. Trimming removed 4 bases at V and 7 bases at J, with 11 bases between. Germline V gene lookup returns CDR1 MDHEN and CDR2 SYDVKM. As DNA, the CDR3 is TGTGCCAGCAGTTCCCCCCAGAAAAATGAGCAGTTCTTC. Protein product: CASSSPQKNEQFF. The variable domain in full, completed from reference TRBV28 and TRBJ2-1, reads DVKVTQSSRYLVKRTGEKVFLECVQDMDHENMFWYRQDPGLGLRLIYFSYDVKMKEKGDIPEGYSVSREKKERFSLILESASTNQTSMYLCASSSPQKNEQFFGPGTRLTVL.

V and J are TRBV11-3 and TRBJ2-1, with TRBD2 identical over 7 bases. Losses at the gene ends were 4 bases for V and 10 bases for J; bases not matched to a gene: 1. The germline CDR1 and CDR2 sequences are SGHNT and YENEEA. The CDR3 contains 11 residues. The CDR3 DNA reads as TGTGCCAGCAGCTCTAGCGGAGAGCAGTTCTTC. This encodes CASSSSGEQFF.

V is TRBV18 and J is TRBJ1-2, with D possibly matching TRBD1 (5 bases). V was trimmed by 2 bases and J by 8 bases, leaving 12 bases between them. The CDR3 is 13 residues long. Germline CDR1 and CDR2: KGHSH and LQKENI. Here the CDR3 reads CASSPVQGDGYTF. CDR3 DNA: TGTGCCAGCTCACCAGTTCAGGGTGACGGCTACACCTTC.

The genes are TRBV5-4 and TRBJ2-1; 12 bases are shared with TRBD2. The germline gives CDR1 SGHNT, CDR2 YYREEE (reference sequence). This CDR3 has 17 residues. V lost 4 bases to trimming and J lost 7 bases; unmatched junction nucleotides: 12. This CDR3 is CASSPNGLAGTLNEQFF. CDR3 bases: TGTGCCAGCAGCCCTAATGGACTAGCGGGGACGTTGAATGAGCAGTTCTTC.

The chain joins TRBV5-6 to TRBJ2-3; TRBD1 matches at 8 bases. This CDR3 is 14 amino acids long. Germline CDR1 and CDR2: SGHDT and YYEEEE. V lost 4 bases to trimming and J lost 4 bases; unmatched junction nucleotides: 5. The CDR3, as DNA: TGTGCCAGCAGCCGTGACAGGGGATCAGATACGCAGTATTTT. It codes for CASSRDRGSDTQYF. The entire variable domain, with the rest obtained from reference TRBV5-6 and TRBJ2-3, is as follows: DAGVTQSPTHLIKTRGQQVTLRCSPKSGHDTVSWYQQALGQGPQFIFQYYEEEERQRGNFPDRFSGHQFPNYSSELNVNALLLGDSALYLCASSRDRGSDTQYFGPGTRLTVL.

This chain links TRBV12-3 or TRBV12-4 with TRBJ2-4, with D maybe TRBD1 (6 bases). V was cut by 3 bases and J by 15 bases, with 18 bases left in between. The CDR3 covers 13 residues. The CDR3 spells CASSFRQGQPPYF. As DNA, the CDR3 is TGTGCCAGCAGTTTCAGGCAGGGACAACCCCCGTACTTC.

The chain employs TRBV27 and TRBJ2-6; D ambiguous. The CDR3 extends over 14 amino acids. The V end lost 5 bases, the J end lost 0 bases, and 5 bases lay between the germline ends. CDR1 is MNHEY and CDR2 is SMNVEV in the germline V gene (reference sequence). CDR3 coding DNA: TGTGCCAGCAGTCCTCTCTCTGGGGCCAACGTCCTGACTTTC. Its translation is CASSPLSGANVLTF.

The chain recombines TRBV6-6 with TRBJ2-3, with 7 bases identical to TRBD1. This CDR3 has 15 amino acids. With 6 bases clipped from V and 4 bases from J, the junction kept 10 bases outside the gene matches. The V gene's germline CDR1 is MNHNY and CDR2 SVGAGI (reference sequence). CDR3 sequence: CASRTRQGLPDTQYF. The CDR3 DNA sequence: TGTGCCAGCAGAACTCGACAGGGCTTGCCAGATACGCAGTATTTT.

The J gene is TRBJ2-2, the V gene TRBV24-1, with TRBD2 as a possible D gene (6 bases). From germline, CDR1 is KGHDR and CDR2 SFDVKD. This CDR3 is built from 14 residues. The V end lost 1 base, the J end lost 7 bases, and 9 bases lay between the germline ends. The CDR3 DNA follows: TGTGCCACCAGTGATTTCGGGGGTAACGGGGAGCTGTTTTTT. Residues: CATSDFGGNGELFF.

For this clone: Other DNA sequences in this specimen translate into the identical CDR3. This chain joins TRBV19 and TRBJ2-1, with TRBD1 identical over 9 bases. V shed 6 bases and J 9 bases; nucleotides not matched to a gene: 12. The CDR3 totals 15 residues. CDR1 LNHDA and CDR2 SQIVND come from the germline V gene (reference sequence). The CDR3: CASSTGTGSYGEQFF. Written as DNA, the CDR3 is TGTGCCAGTAGCACCGGGACAGGGAGTTACGGTGAGCAGTTCTTC.

The chain recombines TRBV5-4 with TRBJ2-1; 10 bases agree with TRBD2. The CDR3 spans 16 residues. Germline V CDR1 and CDR2: SGHNT, YYREEE (reference sequence). The V gene end was trimmed by 1 base and the J gene end by 8 bases; junction bases not matched to a gene: 9. The CDR3 protein is CASSLKRGGINDEQFF. For the CDR3, the DNA is TGTGCCAGCAGCTTGAAGCGGGGGGGAATTAATGATGAGCAGTTCTTC.

The chain has TRBV18 and TRBJ1-2, with D uncertain. Trimming removed 5 bases at V and 8 bases at J, with 15 bases between. This CDR3 spans 13 amino acids. Germline V CDR1 and CDR2: KGHSH, LQKENI. CDR3 in amino acids: CASSTSSSWGYTF. Written as DNA, the CDR3 is TGTGCCAGCTCAACTAGCTCATCCTGGGGCTACACCTTC.